The clone carrying this TCR beta chain turned up a few times. Its cognate antigen is unknown. The data stem from a study of response to subunit inactivated influenza vaccine. Findings of the study overall: Authors proposed each seasonal influenza vaccination draws in few new T cells.

Losses at the gene ends were 0 bases for V and 2 bases for J; bases not matched to a gene: 7. The CDR3 has 17 residues. Germline V gene lookup returns CDR1 SGHRS and CDR2 YFSETQ. TCRdb redid the calling of the RT-PCR reads with MiXCR, one entry per CDR3 protein. This sample yields around 480,000 distinct CDR3 sequences, of which approximately 17% are seen a single time; less than 4% belongs to the top ten. This receptor was obtained from a man in his fifties or sixties who received an inactivated influenza vaccine. The rearrangement uses TRBV5-1 and TRBJ2-3; the match to TRBD2 covers 9 bases. This specimen was CD4+ T cells sorted from PBMCs, taken less than 30 months after vaccination. CDR3 sequence (DNA): TGCGCCAGCAGCTTGGCCGGAGCGGGGGGCTACACAGATACGCAGTATTTT. This sequence encodes CASSLAGAGGYTDTQYF.